This entry is about one T cell receptor beta chain. What this receptor recognizes is not known. The input lacks base qualities; no much larger clone sits a single base away. Participants in the prospective study were enrolled through a virtual design, were aged roughly 18 to 100 years, and lived in 24 United States geographic areas. In the prospective study, participants were assigned to cohorts based on the clinical history participants reported in a screening survey and a study questionnaire. For ImmuneRACE Cohort 3, a participant was defined as recovered based on two consecutive negative NP/OP PCR tests, clearance by a healthcare professional, or resolution of symptoms. Mobile phlebotomists in the prospective study collected whole blood, serum and a nasopharyngeal or oropharyngeal swab from every participant. Participants in the prospective study had the option to provide additional blood draws and questionnaires over a 2-month period. Blood samples from the prospective study were shipped frozen or at room temperature prior to DNA extraction.

The immunoSEQ Assay, a bias-controlled multiplex PCR, was used to amplify TCRbeta CDR3 regions from genomic DNA. Concerning the study's data processing: The number of nucleated cells in each sample was estimated from the amplification of reference gene primers within the assay. To quantify the absolute abundance of each unique TCRbeta CDR3 rearrangement, sequence reads were collapsed and filtered. Productive Simpson clonality was computed per sample as the square root of Simpson's diversity index over productive rearrangements. TCRdb re-hosts the immuneACCESS table, in-frame sequences only. Its copies lack some clones; in the studies checked, an unresolved V gene accounts for under half of them, and the cause for the rest is not known. Clone size and V and J calls were adopted from that table, with D and trimming inferred from the DNA. The sample data list about 180,000 clones, and around 90% of these were observed just once. Roughly 9% of the sample lies in the top ten.

Counted from cysteine to phenylalanine, this CDR3 has 15 amino acids. The sequence is cut down to CDR3 DNA, 45 bases in frame from base 1. The germline V gene gives CDR1 as SQVTM and CDR2 as ANQGSEA. At the junction V is shortened by 8 bases and J by 1 base; bases outside the gene matches: 12. The sample originates from a study of blood T cell repertoires in COVID-19 (dated by TCRdb to between 2020 and 2021). For context, the study as a whole: Samples from collaborators originated in the United States, Italy and Spain and spanned both the acute and convalescent phases of COVID-19. The samples were drawn from the first 160 participants of the ongoing ImmuneRACE study and from over a thousand subjects provided by 6 global collaborators. The repertoires were released in a freely available public database meant as a resource for research on the immune response to SARS-CoV-2. Deeply sampled blood TCRbeta repertoires from subjects exposed to, actively infected with, or recovered from COVID-19 were included in the dataset. The sample metadata nearly always contained a de-identified subject ID, COVID-19 status, age in years and sex. Where available, HLA class I and class II types were obtained from metadata supplied by the sample provider rather than from assay-based typing. The prospective study material was composed of cDNA or gDNA derived from T cells, B-cell-depleted T cells, or PBMCs. Beyond this particular receptor, the publication reports: How much clinical and demographic metadata was included differed by source and by participant, and the metadata was provided uncurated.

The rearranged segments are TRBV29-1 and TRBJ2-5; TRBD2 fits 8 bases in the junction. The sample consisted of PBMCs or T cells enriched from blood (not recorded which). This TCR was sampled from a woman younger than 30 who had recovered from COVID-19. Here is the DNA: TGCAGCCCCGGCTCACTAGCGGAATTCCAAGAGACCCAGTACTTC. Translated, it gives CSPGSLAEFQETQYF.